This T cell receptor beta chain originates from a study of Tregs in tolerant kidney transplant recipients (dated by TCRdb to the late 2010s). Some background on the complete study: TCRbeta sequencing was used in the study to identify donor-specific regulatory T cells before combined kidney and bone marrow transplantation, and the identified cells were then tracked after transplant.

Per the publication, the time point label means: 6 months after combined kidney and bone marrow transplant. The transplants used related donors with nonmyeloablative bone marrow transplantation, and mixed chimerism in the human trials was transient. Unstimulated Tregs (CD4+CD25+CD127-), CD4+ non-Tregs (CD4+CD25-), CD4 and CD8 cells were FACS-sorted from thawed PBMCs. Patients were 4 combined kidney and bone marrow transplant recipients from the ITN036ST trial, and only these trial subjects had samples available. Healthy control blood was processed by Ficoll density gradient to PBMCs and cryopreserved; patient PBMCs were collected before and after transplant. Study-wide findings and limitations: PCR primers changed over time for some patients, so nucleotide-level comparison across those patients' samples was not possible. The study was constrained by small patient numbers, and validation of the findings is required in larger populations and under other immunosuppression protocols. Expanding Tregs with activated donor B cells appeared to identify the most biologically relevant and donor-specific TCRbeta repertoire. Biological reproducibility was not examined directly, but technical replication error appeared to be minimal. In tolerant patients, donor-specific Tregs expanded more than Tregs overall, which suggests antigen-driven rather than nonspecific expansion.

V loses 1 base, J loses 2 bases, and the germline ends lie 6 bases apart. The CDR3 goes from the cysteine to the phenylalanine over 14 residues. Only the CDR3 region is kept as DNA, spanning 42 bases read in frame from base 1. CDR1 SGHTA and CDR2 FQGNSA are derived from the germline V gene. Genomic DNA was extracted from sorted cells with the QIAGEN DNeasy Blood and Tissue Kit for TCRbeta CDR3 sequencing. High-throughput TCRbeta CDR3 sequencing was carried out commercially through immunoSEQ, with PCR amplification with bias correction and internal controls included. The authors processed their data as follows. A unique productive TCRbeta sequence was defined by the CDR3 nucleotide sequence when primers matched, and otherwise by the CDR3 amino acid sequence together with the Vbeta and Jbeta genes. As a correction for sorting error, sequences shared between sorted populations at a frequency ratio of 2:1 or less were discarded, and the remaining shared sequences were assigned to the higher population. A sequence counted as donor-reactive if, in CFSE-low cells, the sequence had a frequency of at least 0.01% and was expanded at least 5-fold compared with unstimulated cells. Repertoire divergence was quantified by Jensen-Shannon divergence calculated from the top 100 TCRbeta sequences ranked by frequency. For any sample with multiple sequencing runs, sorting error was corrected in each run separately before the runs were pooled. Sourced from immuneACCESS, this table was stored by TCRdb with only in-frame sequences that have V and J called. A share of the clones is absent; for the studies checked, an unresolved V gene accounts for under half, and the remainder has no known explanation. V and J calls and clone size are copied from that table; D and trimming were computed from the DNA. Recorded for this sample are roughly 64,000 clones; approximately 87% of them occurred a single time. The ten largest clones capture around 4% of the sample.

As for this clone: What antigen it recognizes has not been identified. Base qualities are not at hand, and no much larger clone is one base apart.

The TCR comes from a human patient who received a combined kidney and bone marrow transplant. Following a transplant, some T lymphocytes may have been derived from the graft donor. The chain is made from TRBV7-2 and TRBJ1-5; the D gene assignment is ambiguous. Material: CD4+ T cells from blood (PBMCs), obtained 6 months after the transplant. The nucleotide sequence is TGTGCCAGCAGCTTAGTTCCGGGCAATCAGCCCCAGCATTTT. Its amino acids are CASSLVPGNQPQHF.